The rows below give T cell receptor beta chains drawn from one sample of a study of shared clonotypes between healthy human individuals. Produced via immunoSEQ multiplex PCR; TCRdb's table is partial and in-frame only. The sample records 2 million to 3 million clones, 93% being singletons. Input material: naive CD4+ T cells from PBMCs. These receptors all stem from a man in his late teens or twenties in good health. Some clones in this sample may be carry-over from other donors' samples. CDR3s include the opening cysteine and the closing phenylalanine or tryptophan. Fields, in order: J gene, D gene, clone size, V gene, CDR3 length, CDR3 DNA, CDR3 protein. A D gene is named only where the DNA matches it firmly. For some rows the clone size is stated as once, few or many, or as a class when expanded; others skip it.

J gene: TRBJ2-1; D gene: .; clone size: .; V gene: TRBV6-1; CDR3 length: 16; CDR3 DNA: TGTGCCAGCAGTGGAAGGCGGGTGGCTGTCTACAATGAGCAGTTCTTC; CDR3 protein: CASSGRRVAVYNEQFF
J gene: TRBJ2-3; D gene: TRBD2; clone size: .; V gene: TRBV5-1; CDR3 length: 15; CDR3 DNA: TGCGCCAGCAGCTTGGCTAGCGGTCGTACAGATACGCAGTATTTT; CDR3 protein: CASSLASGRTDTQYF
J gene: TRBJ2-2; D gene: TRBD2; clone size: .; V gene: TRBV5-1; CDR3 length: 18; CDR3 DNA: TGCGCCAGCAGCTTGGGATTAGCGGGAGGGCCTCTCACCGGGGAGCTGTTTTTT; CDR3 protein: CASSLGLAGGPLTGELFF
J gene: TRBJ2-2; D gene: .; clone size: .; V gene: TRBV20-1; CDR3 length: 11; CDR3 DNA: TGCAGTGCTCGGGGTGGCGGGGAGCTGTTTTTT; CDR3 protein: CSARGGGELFF
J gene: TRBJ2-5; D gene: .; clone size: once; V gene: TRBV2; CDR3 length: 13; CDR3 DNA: TGTGCCAGCATGGGGCAGGGAGTTGGGGAGCAGTACTTC; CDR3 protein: CASMGQGVGEQYF
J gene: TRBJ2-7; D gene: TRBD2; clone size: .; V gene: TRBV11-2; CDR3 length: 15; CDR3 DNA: TGTGCCAGCAGCTTTGGAGCGGGAGGACCCTACGAGCAGTACTTC; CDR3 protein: CASSFGAGGPYEQYF
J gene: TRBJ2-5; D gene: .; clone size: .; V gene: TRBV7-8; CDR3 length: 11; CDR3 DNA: TGTGCCAGCAGCTTAGTGGGGGCACGCCACTTC; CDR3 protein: CASSLVGARHF
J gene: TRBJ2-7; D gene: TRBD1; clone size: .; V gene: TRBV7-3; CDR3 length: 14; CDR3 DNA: TGTGCCAGCAGCTTAAAGGGACAGGCGAACGAGCAGTACTTC; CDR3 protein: CASSLKGQANEQYF
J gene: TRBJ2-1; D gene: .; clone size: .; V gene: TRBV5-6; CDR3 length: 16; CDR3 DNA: TGTGCCAGCAGCCCTACAGCGGGTCTCGGGTACAATGAGCAGTTCTTC; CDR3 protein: CASSPTAGLGYNEQFF
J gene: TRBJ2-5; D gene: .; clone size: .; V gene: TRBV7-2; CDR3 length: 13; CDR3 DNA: TGTGCCAGCAGCCAACACCGGCAAGAGACCCAGTACTTC; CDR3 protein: CASSQHRQETQYF
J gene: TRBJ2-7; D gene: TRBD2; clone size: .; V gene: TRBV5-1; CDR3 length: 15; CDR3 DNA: TGCGCCAGCAGCTTGATCGGGCTAGCGGTCGCCGAGCAGTACTTC; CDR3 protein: CASSLIGLAVAEQYF
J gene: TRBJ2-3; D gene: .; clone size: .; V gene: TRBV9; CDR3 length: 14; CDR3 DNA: TGTGCCAGCAGCGTACGGGACCGGGGAGATACGCAGTATTTT; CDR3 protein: CASSVRDRGDTQYF
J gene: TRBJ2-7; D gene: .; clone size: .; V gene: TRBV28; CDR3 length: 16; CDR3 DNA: TGTGCCAGCAGTTTATTTCAAGGACAGCCAAACTACGAGCAGTACTTC; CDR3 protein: CASSLFQGQPNYEQYF
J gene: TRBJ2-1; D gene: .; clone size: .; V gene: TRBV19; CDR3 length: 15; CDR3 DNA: TGTGCCAGTAATCCGGCCCAAGCGTTGGGGGGTGAGCAGTTCTTC; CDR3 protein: CASNPAQALGGEQFF
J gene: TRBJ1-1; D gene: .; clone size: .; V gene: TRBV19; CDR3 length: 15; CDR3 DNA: TGTGCCACCCAGGGACCCCTTGGGATGAACACTGAAGCTTTCTTT; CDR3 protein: CATQGPLGMNTEAFF
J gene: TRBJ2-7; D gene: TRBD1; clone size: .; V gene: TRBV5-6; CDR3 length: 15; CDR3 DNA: TGTGCCAGCAGCTTGGGGCAGGGGGAAACCTACGAGCAGTACTTC; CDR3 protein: CASSLGQGETYEQYF
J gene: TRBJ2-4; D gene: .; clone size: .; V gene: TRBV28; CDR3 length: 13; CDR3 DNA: TGTGCCAGCAGTTCAGGATTTCGGAACATTCAGTACTTC; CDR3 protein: CASSSGFRNIQYF
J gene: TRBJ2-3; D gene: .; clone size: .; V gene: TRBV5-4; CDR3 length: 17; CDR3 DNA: TGTGCCAGCAGCTTGGCGGTTGGCGGGAAACGCACAGATACGCAGTATTTT; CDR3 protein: CASSLAVGGKRTDTQYF
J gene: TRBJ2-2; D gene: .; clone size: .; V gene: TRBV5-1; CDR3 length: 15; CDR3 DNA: TGCGCCAGCAGCAGAGAACCCTCGGTCACCGGGGAGCTGTTTTTT; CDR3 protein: CASSREPSVTGELFF
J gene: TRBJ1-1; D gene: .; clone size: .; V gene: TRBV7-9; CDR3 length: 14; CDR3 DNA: TGTGCCAGCAGCTTAGCGGTTAGGGACACTGAAGCTTTCTTT; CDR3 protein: CASSLAVRDTEAFF
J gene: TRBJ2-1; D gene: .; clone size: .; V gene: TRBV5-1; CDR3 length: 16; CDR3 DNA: TGCGCCAGCAGCTTGTTGTCTGGGGCGGGTTACAATGAGCAGTTCTTC; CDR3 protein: CASSLLSGAGYNEQFF
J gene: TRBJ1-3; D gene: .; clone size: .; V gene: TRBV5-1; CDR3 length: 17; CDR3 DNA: TGCGCCAGCAGCCTCAGGGTGTTTCCCGACTCTGGAAACACCATATATTTT; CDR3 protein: CASSLRVFPDSGNTIYF
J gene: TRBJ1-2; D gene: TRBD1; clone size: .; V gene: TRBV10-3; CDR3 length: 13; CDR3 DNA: TGTGCCATCAGAGTACAGGGGGCGGTCGGCTACACCTTC; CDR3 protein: CAIRVQGAVGYTF
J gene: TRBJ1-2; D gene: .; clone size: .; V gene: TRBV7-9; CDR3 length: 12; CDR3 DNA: TGTGCCAGCAGCTTAATCGGCGATGGCTACACCTTC; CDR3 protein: CASSLIGDGYTF
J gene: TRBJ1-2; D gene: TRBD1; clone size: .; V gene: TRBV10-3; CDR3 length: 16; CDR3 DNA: TGTGCCATCAGGCAGACAGGGGGCCGACCCAACTATGGCTACACCTTC; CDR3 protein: CAIRQTGGRPNYGYTF
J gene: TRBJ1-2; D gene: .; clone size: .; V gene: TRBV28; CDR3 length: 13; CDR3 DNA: TGTGCCAGCAGTCAACTACGCGGCTATGGCTACACCTTC; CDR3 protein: CASSQLRGYGYTF
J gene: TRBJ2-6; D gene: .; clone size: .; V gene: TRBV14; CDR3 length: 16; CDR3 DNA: TGTGCCAGCAGCCAAGAGTCTCCTCTACCGATCAACGTCCTGACTTTC; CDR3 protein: CASSQESPLPINVLTF
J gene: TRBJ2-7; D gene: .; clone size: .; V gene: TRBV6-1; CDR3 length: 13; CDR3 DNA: TGTGCCAGCAGTGTGCGACGGGACTACGAGCAGTACTTC; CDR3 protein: CASSVRRDYEQYF
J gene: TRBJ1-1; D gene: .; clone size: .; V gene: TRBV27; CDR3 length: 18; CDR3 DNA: TGTGCCAGCAGTTTCTTGACCTCAACAGGGAATGTGAACACTGAAGCTTTCTTT; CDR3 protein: CASSFLTSTGNVNTEAFF
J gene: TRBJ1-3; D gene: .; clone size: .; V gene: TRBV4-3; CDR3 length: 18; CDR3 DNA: TGCGCCAGCAGCCAAGAAGTTGTGGGCAGGCACTCTGGAAACACCATATATTTT; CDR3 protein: CASSQEVVGRHSGNTIYF
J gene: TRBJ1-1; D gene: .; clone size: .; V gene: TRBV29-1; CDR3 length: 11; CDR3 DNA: TGCAGCGTACAGGGTAACACTGAAGCTTTCTTT; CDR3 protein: CSVQGNTEAFF
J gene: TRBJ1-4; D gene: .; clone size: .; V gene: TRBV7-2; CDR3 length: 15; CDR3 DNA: TGTGCCAGCAGCTTATTCGTCGGCCTGAATGAAAAACTGTTTTTT; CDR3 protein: CASSLFVGLNEKLFF
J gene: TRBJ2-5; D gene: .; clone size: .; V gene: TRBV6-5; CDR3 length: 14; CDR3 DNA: TGTGCCAGCAGTTACGGTATCGGGCAAGAGACCCAGTACTTC; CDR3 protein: CASSYGIGQETQYF
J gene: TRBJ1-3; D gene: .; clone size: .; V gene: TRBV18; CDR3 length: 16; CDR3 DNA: TGTGCCAGCTCACCACCGAGGGGGGGTTCTGGAAACACCATATATTTT; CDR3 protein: CASSPPRGGSGNTIYF
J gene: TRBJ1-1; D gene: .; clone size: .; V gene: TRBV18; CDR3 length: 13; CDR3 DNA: TGTGCCAGCTCACCGTACAAGGTTACTGAAGCTTTCTTT; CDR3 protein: CASSPYKVTEAFF
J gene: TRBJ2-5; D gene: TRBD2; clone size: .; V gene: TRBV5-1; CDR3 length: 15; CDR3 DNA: TGCGCCAGCAGCTTGGTAGCGGGTATCGAAGAGACCCAGTACTTC; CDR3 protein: CASSLVAGIEETQYF
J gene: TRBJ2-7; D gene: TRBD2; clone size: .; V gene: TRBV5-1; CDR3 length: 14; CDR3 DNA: TGCGCCAGCAGCGTGGGACTAGCCGACTACGAGCAGTACTTC; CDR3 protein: CASSVGLADYEQYF
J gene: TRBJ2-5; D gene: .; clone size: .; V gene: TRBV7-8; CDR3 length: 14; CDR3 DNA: TGTGCCAGCAGCTTCGGGAGAGATCAAGAGACCCAGTACTTC; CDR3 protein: CASSFGRDQETQYF
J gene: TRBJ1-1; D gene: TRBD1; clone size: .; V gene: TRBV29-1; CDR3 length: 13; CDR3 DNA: TGCAGCGTTGCAGGGGGGTTGTACACTGAAGCTTTCTTT; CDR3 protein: CSVAGGLYTEAFF
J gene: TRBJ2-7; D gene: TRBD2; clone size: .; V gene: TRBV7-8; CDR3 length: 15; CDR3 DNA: TGTGCCAGCAGCCCCGGGACTAGCGGGGGCTACGAGCAGTACTTC; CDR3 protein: CASSPGTSGGYEQYF
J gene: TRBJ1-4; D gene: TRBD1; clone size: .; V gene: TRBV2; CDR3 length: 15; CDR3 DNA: TGTGCCAGCACAACTTTCGGGACAGGGGCTGAAAAACTGTTTTTT; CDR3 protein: CASTTFGTGAEKLFF
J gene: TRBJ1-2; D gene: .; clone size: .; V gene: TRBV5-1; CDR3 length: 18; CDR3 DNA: TGCGCCAGCAGCTTGGGTCTCGGACAGAATGCCCGTCTGGGTGGCTACACCTTC; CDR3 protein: CASSLGLGQNARLGGYTF
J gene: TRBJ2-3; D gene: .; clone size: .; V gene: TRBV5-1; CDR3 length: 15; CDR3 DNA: TGCGCCAGCAGCTTGGATGGGGCAGCCTCAGATACGCAGTATTTT; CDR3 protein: CASSLDGAASDTQYF
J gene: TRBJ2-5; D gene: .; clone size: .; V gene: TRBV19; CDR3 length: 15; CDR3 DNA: TGTGCCAGTAGTATACGGCCCAGAGAGCAAGAGACCCAGTACTTC; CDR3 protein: CASSIRPREQETQYF
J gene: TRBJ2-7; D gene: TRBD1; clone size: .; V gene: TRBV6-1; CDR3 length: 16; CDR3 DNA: TGTGCCAGCAGTGAAGCGCTGACAGGGTATTTCTACGAGCAGTACTTC; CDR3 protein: CASSEALTGYFYEQYF
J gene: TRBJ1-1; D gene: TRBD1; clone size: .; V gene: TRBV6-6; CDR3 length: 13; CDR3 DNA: TGTGCCAGCAGTTACGACAGGGGTCCCGAAGCTTTCTTT; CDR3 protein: CASSYDRGPEAFF
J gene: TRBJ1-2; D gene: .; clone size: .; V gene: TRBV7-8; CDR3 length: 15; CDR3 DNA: TGTGCCAGCAGCTTAGGAGGCTTCTTGGGCTATGGCTACACCTTC; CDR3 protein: CASSLGGFLGYGYTF
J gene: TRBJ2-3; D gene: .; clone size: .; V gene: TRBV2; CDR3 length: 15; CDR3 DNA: TGTGCCAGCAGTGACTCGGCTTTTAAAACAGATACGCAGTATTTT; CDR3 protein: CASSDSAFKTDTQYF
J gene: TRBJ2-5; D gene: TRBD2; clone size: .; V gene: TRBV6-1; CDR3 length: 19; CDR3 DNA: TGTGCCAGCAGTGATCAGTGGGGTCTGAGGGGACTAGCCCGAGAGACCCAGTACTTC; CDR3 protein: CASSDQWGLRGLARETQYF
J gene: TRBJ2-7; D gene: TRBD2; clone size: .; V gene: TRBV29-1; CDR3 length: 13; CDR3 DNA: TGCAGCACTGGGGACGGCGGGAGGTACGAGCAGTACTTC; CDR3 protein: CSTGDGGRYEQYF
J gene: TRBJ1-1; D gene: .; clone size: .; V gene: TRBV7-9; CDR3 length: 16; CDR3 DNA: TGTGCCAGCAGCTTAGCTTTCGGGGAAAGGGTCACTGAAGCTTTCTTT; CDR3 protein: CASSLAFGERVTEAFF
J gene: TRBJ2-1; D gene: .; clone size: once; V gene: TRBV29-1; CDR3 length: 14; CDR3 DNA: TGCAGCGTTGTGAGGGCTACCCCCTACAATGAGCAGTTCTTC; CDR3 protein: CSVVRATPYNEQFF
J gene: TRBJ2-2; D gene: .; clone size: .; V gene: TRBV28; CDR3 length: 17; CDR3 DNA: TGTGCCAGCATCACCGCCGCTGGCAGTCGGAACACCGGGGAGCTGTTTTTT; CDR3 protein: CASITAAGSRNTGELFF
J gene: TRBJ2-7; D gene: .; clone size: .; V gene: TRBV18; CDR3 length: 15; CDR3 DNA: TGTGCCAGCTCACTTCTTCTCGGGGCCTCGCACGAGCAGTACTTC; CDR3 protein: CASSLLLGASHEQYF
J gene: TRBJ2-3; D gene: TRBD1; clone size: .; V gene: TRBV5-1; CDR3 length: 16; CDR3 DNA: TGCGCCAGCAGCTCCGGACAGGGGGCGCAGATAGATACGCAGTATTTT; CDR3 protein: CASSSGQGAQIDTQYF
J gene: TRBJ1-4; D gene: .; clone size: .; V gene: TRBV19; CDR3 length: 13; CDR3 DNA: TGTGCCAGTAGTATCAGCAGGGTTGAAAAACTGTTTTTT; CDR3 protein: CASSISRVEKLFF
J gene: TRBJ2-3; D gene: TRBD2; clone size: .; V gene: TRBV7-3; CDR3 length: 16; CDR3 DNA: TGTGCCAGCAGCTCGGGACTAGCGGGACGCACAGATACGCAGTATTTT; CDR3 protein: CASSSGLAGRTDTQYF
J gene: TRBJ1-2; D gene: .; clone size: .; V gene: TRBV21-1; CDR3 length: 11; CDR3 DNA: TGTGCCCGTCAGGGAGAGTATGGCTACACCTTC; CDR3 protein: CARQGEYGYTF
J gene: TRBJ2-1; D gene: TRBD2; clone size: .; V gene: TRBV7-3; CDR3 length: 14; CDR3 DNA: TGTGCCAGCAGCTTAGGCGGGAGCAGCAATGAGCAGTTCTTC; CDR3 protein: CASSLGGSSNEQFF
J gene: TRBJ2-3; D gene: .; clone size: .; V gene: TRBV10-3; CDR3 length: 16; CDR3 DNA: TGTGCCATCAGTGAGTCCGGCCTAGCGCACACAGATACGCAGTATTTT; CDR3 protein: CAISESGLAHTDTQYF